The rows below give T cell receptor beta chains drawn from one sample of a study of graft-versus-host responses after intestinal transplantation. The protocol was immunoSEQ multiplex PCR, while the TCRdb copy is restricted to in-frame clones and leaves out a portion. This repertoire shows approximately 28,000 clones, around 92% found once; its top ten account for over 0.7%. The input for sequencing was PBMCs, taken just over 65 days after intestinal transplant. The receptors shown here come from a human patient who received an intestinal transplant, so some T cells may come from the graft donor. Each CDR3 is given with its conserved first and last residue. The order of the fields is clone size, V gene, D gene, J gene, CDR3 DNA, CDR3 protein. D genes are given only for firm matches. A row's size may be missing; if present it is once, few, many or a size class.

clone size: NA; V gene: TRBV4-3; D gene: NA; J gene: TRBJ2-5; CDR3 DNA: TGCGCCAGCAGCCAAGATCGGTGGCAGCAAGAGACCCAGTACTTC; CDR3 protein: CASSQDRWQQETQYF
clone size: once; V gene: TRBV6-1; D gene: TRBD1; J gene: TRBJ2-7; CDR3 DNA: TGTGCCAGCAGTGAAGTACTCGGACAGGGCTACGAGCAGTACTTC; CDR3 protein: CASSEVLGQGYEQYF
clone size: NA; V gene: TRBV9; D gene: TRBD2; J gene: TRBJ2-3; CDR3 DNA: TGTGCCAGCAGCGTAGAGGAGACTAGCGGGAGGTTGTCAGATACGCAGTATTTT; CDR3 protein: CASSVEETSGRLSDTQYF
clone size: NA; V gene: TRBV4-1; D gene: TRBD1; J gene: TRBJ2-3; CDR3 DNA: TGCGCCAGCAGCCCCCGACAGGGTCCTACGCAGTATTTT; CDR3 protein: CASSPRQGPTQYF
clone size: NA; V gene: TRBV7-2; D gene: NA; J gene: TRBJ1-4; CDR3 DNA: TGTGCCAGCAGCTTAGGTCGGGGGGTTAATGAAAAACTGTTTTTT; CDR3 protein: CASSLGRGVNEKLFF
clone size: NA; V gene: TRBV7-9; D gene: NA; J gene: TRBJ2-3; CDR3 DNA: TGTGCCAGCAGCCTGATTCAGGATGGGGATACGCAGTATTTT; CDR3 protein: CASSLIQDGDTQYF
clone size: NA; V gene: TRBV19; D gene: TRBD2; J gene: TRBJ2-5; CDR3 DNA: TGTGCCAGTAGCGGGACTAGCGGCAGTACGCTGTACTTC; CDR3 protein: CASSGTSGSTLYF
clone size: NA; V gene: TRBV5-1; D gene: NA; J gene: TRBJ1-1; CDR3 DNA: TGCGCCAGCAGCTCACAAACGGTGAACACTGAAGCTTTCTTT; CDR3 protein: CASSSQTVNTEAFF
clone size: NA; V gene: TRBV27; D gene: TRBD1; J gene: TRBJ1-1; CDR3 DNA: TGTGCCAGCAGTTTTTCACAGGGGCGAACTGAAGCTTTCTTT; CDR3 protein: CASSFSQGRTEAFF
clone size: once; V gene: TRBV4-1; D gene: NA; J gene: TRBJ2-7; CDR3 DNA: TGCGCCAGCAGCCGCGGGGGGGACAGGGCGCCTCTTTACTACGAGCAGTACTTC; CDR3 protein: CASSRGGDRAPLYYEQYF
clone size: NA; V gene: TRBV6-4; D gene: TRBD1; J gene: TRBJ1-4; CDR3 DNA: TGTGCCAGCAGTGATGGGACAGGGGCGAGCGAAAAACTGTTTTTT; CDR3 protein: CASSDGTGASEKLFF
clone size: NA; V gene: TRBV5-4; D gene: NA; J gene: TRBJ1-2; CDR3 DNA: TGTGCCAGCAGCTTGGGGACCGATAGATATGGCTACACCTTC; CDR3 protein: CASSLGTDRYGYTF
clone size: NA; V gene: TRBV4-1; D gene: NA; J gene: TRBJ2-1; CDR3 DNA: TGCGCCAGCAGCCAAGCCCCGACTACGAGCTCCTACAATGAGCAGTTCTTC; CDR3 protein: CASSQAPTTSSYNEQFF
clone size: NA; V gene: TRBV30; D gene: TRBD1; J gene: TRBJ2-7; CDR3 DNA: TGTGCCTGGAGGGCTCAGGGGGCCATCTCCTACGAGCAGTACTTC; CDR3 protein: CAWRAQGAISYEQYF
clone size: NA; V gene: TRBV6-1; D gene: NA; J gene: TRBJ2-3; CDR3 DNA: TGTGCCAGCAGTGATGGAGGGGGGGGCGCAGATACGCAGTATTTT; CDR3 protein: CASSDGGGGADTQYF
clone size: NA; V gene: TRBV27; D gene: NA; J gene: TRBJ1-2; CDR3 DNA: TGTGCCAGCAGTCCCCAGACAGCCTATGGCTACACCTTC; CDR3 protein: CASSPQTAYGYTF
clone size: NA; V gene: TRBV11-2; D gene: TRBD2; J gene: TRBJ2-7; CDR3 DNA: TGTGCCAGCAGCTTAGTTTTGGGACTAGCGGCCTACGAGCAGTACTTC; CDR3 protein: CASSLVLGLAAYEQYF
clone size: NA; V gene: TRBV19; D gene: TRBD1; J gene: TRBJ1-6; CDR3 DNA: TGTGCCAGTAGTAACAATCAGGGGGTCGGGTCACCCCTCCACTTT; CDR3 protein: CASSNNQGVGSPLHF
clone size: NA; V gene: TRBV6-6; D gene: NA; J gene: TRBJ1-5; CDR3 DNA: TGTGCCAGCAACACAGGGAGCAATCAGCCCCAGCATTTT; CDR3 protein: CASNTGSNQPQHF
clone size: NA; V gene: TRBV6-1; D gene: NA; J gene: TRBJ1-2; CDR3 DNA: TGTGCCAGCAGTGTTCCTATCGAGAGAGCCCTTTTCCAAGGCTACACCTTC; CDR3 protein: CASSVPIERALFQGYTF
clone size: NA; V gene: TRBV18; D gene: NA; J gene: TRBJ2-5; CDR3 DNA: TGTGCCAGCTCTCGCAGGGGATGGTTAGAGACCCAGTACTTC; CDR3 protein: CASSRRGWLETQYF
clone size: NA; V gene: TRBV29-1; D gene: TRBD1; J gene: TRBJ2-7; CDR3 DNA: TGCAGCGTCAAACAGGGGCCCTACGAGCAGTACTTC; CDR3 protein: CSVKQGPYEQYF
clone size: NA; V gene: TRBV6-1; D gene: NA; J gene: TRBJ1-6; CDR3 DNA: TGTGCCAGCAAACGGAGCTCCTATAATTCACCCCTCCACTTT; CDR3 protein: CASKRSSYNSPLHF
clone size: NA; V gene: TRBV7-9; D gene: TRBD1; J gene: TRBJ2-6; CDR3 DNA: TGTGCCAGCAGCGACAGGGATTCTGGGGCCAACGTCCTGACTTTC; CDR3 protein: CASSDRDSGANVLTF
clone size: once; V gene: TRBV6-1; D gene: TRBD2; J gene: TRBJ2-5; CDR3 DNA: TGTGCCAGCAGTGGGCTAGCGGGTACCCAAGAGACCCAGTACTTC; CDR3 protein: CASSGLAGTQETQYF
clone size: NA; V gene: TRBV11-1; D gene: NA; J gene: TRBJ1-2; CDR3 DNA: TGTGCCAGCAGCCTTGGGCCTGCTAACTATGGCTACACCTTC; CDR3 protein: CASSLGPANYGYTF
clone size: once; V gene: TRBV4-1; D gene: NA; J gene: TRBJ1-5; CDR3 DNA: TGCGCCAGCAGCCAAGTTGTGGCAGGGCTAGGACAGCCCCAGCATTTT; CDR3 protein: CASSQVVAGLGQPQHF
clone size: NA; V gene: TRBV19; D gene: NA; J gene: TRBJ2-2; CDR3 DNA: TGTGCCAGTACTCCTAGCACCGGGGAGCTGTTTTTT; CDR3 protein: CASTPSTGELFF
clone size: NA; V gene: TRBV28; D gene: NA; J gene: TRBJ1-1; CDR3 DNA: TGTGCCAGCAGTCCCCCGACAGGTATGAACACTGAAGCTTTCTTT; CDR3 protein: CASSPPTGMNTEAFF
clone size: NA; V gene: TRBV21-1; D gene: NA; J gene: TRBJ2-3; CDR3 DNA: TGTGCCAGCTCCCACATGGACGAGGGCACAGATACGCAGTATTTT; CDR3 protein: CASSHMDEGTDTQYF
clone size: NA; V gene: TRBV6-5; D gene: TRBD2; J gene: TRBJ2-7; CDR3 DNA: TGTGCCAGCAGTCTGCAGCGGGACGCCTCCTACGAGCAGTACTTC; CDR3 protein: CASSLQRDASYEQYF
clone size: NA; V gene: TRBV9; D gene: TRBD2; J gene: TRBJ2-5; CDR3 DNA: TGTGCCAGCAGCGTGGAGACTAGCAACAAAGAGACCCAGTACTTC; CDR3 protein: CASSVETSNKETQYF
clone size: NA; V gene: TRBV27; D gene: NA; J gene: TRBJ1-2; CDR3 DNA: TGTGCCAGCAGTTACACCATGGGGCAGCTCTATGGCTACACCTTC; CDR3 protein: CASSYTMGQLYGYTF
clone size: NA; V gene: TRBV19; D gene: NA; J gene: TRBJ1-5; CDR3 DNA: TGTGCCAGTAGTATTCCCGGAGGGGGAGACAATCAGCCCCAGCATTTT; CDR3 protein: CASSIPGGGDNQPQHF
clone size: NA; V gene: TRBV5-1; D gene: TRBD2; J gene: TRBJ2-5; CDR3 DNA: TGCGCCAGCAGCCACACGTCGATGGCGGGGGACGAAAAAGAGACCCAGTACTTC; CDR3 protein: CASSHTSMAGDEKETQYF
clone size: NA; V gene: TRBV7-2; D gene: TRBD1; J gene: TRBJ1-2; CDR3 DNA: TGTGCCAGCAGCCTAGACAGGGGGCGCGGCTATGGCTACACCTTC; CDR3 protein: CASSLDRGRGYGYTF
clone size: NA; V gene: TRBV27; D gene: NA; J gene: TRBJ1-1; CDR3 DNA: TGTGCCAGACCCGGGGGGGACACTGAAGCTTTCTTT; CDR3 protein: CARPGGDTEAFF
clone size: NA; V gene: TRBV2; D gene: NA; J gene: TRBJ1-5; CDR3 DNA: TGTGCCAGCAGTGACCCCCAGGATCTGAGTCAGCCCCAGCATTTT; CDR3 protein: CASSDPQDLSQPQHF
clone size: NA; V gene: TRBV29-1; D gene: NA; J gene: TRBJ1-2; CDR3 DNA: TGCAGCGTTGAAGATTCCCCTTACTATGGCTACACCTTC; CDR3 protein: CSVEDSPYYGYTF
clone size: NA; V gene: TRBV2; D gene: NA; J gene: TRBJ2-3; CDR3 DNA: TGTGCCAGCAAGTCGACCTATCTAGGAGGGGTAGATACGCAGTATTTT; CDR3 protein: CASKSTYLGGVDTQYF
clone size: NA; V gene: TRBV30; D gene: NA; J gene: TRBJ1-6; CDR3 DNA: TGTGCCTTCGAAACCGGGACAAGAAATTCACCCCTCCACTTT; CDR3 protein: CAFETGTRNSPLHF
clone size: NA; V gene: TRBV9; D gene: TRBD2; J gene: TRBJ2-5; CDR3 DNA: TGTGCCAGCAGCGAGGGACTAGCGGGGGGACCCCAAGAGACCCAGTACTTC; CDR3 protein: CASSEGLAGGPQETQYF
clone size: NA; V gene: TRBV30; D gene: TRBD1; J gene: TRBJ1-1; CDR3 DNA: TGTGCCTGGAGTGGAGGACAGGGGTCTACTGAAGCTTTCTTT; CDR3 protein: CAWSGGQGSTEAFF
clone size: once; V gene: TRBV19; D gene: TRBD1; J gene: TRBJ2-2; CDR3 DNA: TGTGCCAGTAGTCCGAGGGACAGGGGAGGGGAGCTGTTTTTT; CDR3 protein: CASSPRDRGGELFF
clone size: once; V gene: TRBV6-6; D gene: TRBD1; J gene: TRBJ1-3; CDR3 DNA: TGTGCCAGCAGAGGGTGGACAGGGGGCAAGGACACCATATATTTT; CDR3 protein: CASRGWTGGKDTIYF
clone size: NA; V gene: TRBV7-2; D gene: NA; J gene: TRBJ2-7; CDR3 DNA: TGTGCCAGCAGCCACAGCAGGGGGAGGGCAGGCGAGCAGTACTTC; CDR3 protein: CASSHSRGRAGEQYF
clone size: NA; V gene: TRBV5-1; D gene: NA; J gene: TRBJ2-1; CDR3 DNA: TGCGCCAGCAGCTTATCAGTCGGGAGTGGCAATGAGCAGTTCTTC; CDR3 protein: CASSLSVGSGNEQFF
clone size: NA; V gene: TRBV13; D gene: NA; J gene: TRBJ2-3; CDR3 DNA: TGTGCCAGCAGCCCAGCGGGTCTAGCTCACACAGATACGCAGTATTTT; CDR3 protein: CASSPAGLAHTDTQYF
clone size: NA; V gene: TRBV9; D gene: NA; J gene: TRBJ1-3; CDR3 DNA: TGTGCCAGCAGCGTAGGCTCGAACTCTGGAAACACCATATATTTT; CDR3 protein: CASSVGSNSGNTIYF
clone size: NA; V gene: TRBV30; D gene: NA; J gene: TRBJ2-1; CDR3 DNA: TGTGCCTTACTTTCTAGTCCCGGTTACAATGAGCAGTTCTTC; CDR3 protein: CALLSSPGYNEQFF
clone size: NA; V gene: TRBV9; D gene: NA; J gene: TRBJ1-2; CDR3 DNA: TGTGCCAGCAGCGGAATCAGGGCCTCGGGCCCTGGCTACACCTTC; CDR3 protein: CASSGIRASGPGYTF
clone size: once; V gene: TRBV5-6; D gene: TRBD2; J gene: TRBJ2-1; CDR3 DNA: TGTGCCAGCAGCCCGGGGGGGAGCTACTACAATGAGCAGTTCTTC; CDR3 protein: CASSPGGSYYNEQFF
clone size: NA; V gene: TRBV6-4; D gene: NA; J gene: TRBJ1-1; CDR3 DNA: TGTGCCAGCAGTGACTCAGGCGGCACTGAAGCTTTCTTT; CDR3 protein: CASSDSGGTEAFF